Each of the 29 T cell receptor beta chains below was sequenced from the same sample in a study of CXCR4 blockade with PD-1 therapy in pancreatic cancer. Sequencing used immunoSEQ multiplex PCR; TCRdb keeps in-frame clones, though not all of them. The sample has a few thousand clones; approximately 48% are singletons. Sequenced material: tumor tissue. These receptors came from a human donor with pancreatic ductal adenocarcinoma.

CDR3 DNA sequence: TGTGCCAGCTCCCGCCTCTTTGAGGGGTCGAGCGGAAACACCATATATTTT. It codes for CASSRLFEGSSGNTIYF. The rearrangement links TRBV18 to TRBJ1-3; a possible D gene is TRBD1 (5 bases). Germline V CDR1 and CDR2: KGHSH, LQKENI. Trimming took 6 bases from V and 4 from J, leaving 22 bases between them. The CDR3 is 17 residues long.

The chain links TRBV1 to TRBJ2-3. TRBV1 is assigned pseudogene status. This CDR3 spans 14 amino acids. CDR3 DNA sequence: TGCGCCAGCAGCCAAGGCCCCCGCACAGATACGCAGTATTTT. Translation gives CASSQGPRTDTQYF.

This clone was detected a few times. CDR3 sequence reads: CASSPDSSGANVLTF. The CDR3 DNA reads as TGTGCCAGCAGTCCTGACAGCTCTGGGGCCAACGTCCTGACTTTC. This chain joins TRBV11-3 and TRBJ2-6, with a weak D call TRBD1 (5 bases). This CDR3 is 15 amino acids long. Trimming took off 6 bases at V and 0 bases at J, with 9 bases between the two ends. Germline CDR1 SGHNT, CDR2 YENEEA.

This chain connects TRBV18 to TRBJ2-1; D not certain. CDR3 length equals 15 residues. CDR1 and CDR2 (germline): KGHSH, LQKENI. V lost 0 bases and J lost 8, with 14 bases in between. This CDR3 reads CASSPPGGGNDEQFF. In DNA, the CDR3 is TGTGCCAGCTCACCACCTGGCGGCGGCAACGATGAGCAGTTCTTC.

V usage is TRBV6-8 and J usage is TRBJ2-2, with D perhaps TRBD1 (5 bases). Per germline, CDR1 MNHGY and CDR2 SAAAGT. Trimming left V 5 bases short and J 7 bases short, with 17 bases between. The CDR3 extends over 15 amino acids. The CDR3 spells CASSGGQGTGGELFF. Written as DNA, the CDR3 is TGTGCCAGCAGTGGTGGTCAGGGAACCGGCGGGGAGCTGTTTTTT.

The sample holds a few counts of this clone. The J gene is TRBJ2-2, the V gene TRBV29-1; TRBD1 matches 8 bases. CDR1 is SQVTM and CDR2 is ANQGSEA in the germline V gene. Trimming removed 6 bases from V and 2 bases from J; junction bases left unmatched: 2. The CDR3 covers 13 residues. Here the CDR3 DNA reads TGCAGCGTGGGGACAGGAAACACCGGGGAGCTGTTTTTT. Translated: CSVGTGNTGELFF.

This clone was counted between two and nine times. V is TRBV9 and J is TRBJ2-5; 12 bases agree with TRBD1. The V segment lost 4 bases and the J segment 4 bases; nucleotides outside the gene matches: 8. The CDR3 runs to 16 residues. The germline V gene has CDR1 SGDLS and CDR2 YYNGEE. The CDR3 protein is CASSYGTGGLGETQYF. CDR3 bases: TGTGCCAGCAGCTACGGGACAGGGGGCCTTGGAGAGACCCAGTACTTC.

The chain recombines TRBV15 with TRBJ2-7; no firm D call. Germline V gene sequence: CDR1 LNHNV, CDR2 YYDKDF (reference sequence). CDR3 size: 15 residues. V lost 1 base to trimming and J lost 0 bases, with 10 bases between them. The DNA for the CDR3 is TGTGCCACCAGCAGAGTTCGGCGGAGCTCCTACGAGCAGTACTTC. It is translated as CATSRVRRSSYEQYF.

The CDR3 nucleotides read TGTGCCAGCTCACCACCAAGAGCCGGGCGGATCGGGGAGCTGTTTTTT. Its protein product is CASSPPRAGRIGELFF. V and J are TRBV18 and TRBJ2-2; unclear D gene. V lost 0 bases and J 7 bases, leaving 15 bases between the germline ends. Germline V gene lookup returns CDR1 KGHSH and CDR2 LQKENI. The CDR3 sequence is 16 residues long.

This clone has a handful of counts. This chain links TRBV7-1 with TRBJ1-4; D unclear. TRBV7-1 is filed as an ORF, its function uncertain. This CDR3 spans 13 amino acids. Trimming left V 5 bases short and J 8 bases short, with 12 bases between. CDR3 residues: CASSRAVGEKLFF. CDR3 coding DNA: TGTGCCAGCAGCCGGGCCGTAGGAGAAAAACTGTTTTTT.

This clone was seen a single time. The V call is TRBV28, the J call TRBJ1-2, with D tentatively TRBD1 (6 bases). Germline loops: CDR1 MDHEN, CDR2 SYDVKM. This CDR3 contains 15 residues. Trimming took 5 bases from V and 4 from J, leaving 17 bases between them. CDR3 nucleotide sequence: TGTGCCAGCAGTGGCCGTTTACAGGGTTTCTATGGCTACACCTTC. Its protein is CASSGRLQGFYGYTF.

The sample holds a few counts of this clone. The V call is TRBV11-3, the J call TRBJ2-2; TRBD2 agrees at 7 bases. The trim removed 8 bases at V and 2 bases at J, leaving 8 bases unmatched. The CDR3 covers 15 residues. CDR1 is SGHNT and CDR2 is YENEEA in the germline V gene. The CDR3 DNA follows: TGTGCCAGCTCATCCGGGACTATAAACACCGGGGAGCTGTTTTTT. Translation gives CASSSGTINTGELFF.

The chain links TRBV19 to TRBJ2-1; 9 nucleotides agree with TRBD2. The CDR3 spans 15 residues. Germline CDR1 LNHDA, CDR2 SQIVND (reference sequence). V trimming: 5 bases; J trimming: 4 bases; junction bases outside the gene matches: 6. For the CDR3, the DNA is TGTGCCAGTAGTCTTATAGCGGGAGAATACAATGAGCAGTTCTTC. Protein sequence: CASSLIAGEYNEQFF.

This clone was seen more than once but under ten times. The chain uses TRBV6-8 and TRBJ1-1; D remains unclear. Germline V gene lookup returns CDR1 MNHGY and CDR2 SAAAGT. V was shortened by 2 bases and J by 1 base, with 5 bases between the two germline ends. This CDR3 has 13 amino acids. The CDR3 sequence is CASSYVANTEAFF. The CDR3 DNA sequence: TGTGCCAGCAGTTACGTTGCGAACACTGAAGCTTTCTTT.

The rearrangement uses TRBV23-1 and TRBJ1-5; 9 bases map to TRBD1. TRBV23-1 is marked as an open reading frame, function uncertain. This CDR3 contains 17 residues. The J segment lost 0 bases and the V segment lost 6 bases, leaving 9 bases of the junction unmatched. CDR3 in DNA: TGCGCCAGCAGCCCCGGGACAGGGAGGGATAGCAATCAGCCCCAGCATTTT. Amino acids: CASSPGTGRDSNQPQHF.

This clone turned up a few times. CDR3 residues: CASSQGYGVMNTEAFF. The CDR3, as DNA: TGTGCCAGCAGTCAGGGTTATGGGGTGATGAACACTGAAGCTTTCTTT. The chain carries TRBV9 and TRBJ1-1; D may be TRBD1 (5 bases). Trimming removed 5 bases from V and 0 bases from J, with 17 bases in between. Germline loops: CDR1 SGDLS, CDR2 YYNGEE. This CDR3 comprises 16 residues.

This clone came up a few times. The chain uses TRBV18 and TRBJ2-3; TRBD1 matches 7 bases. This CDR3 contains 15 residues. V trimming: 1 base; J trimming: 3 bases; junction bases outside the gene matches: 4. Germline V gene lookup returns CDR1 KGHSH and CDR2 LQKENI. CDR3 coding DNA: TGTGCCAGCTCACCACAGGACAGGAATACAGATACGCAGTATTTT. Amino acid sequence: CASSPQDRNTDTQYF.

This sequence joins TRBV12-5 and TRBJ2-6; weak D call: TRBD2 (5 bases). Germline V gene sequence: CDR1 LGHNT, CDR2 FRNRAP. The CDR3 runs 17 residues. Trimming cost V 2 bases and J 1 base, with 12 bases left between them. The CDR3 loop reads CASGLPGFSSGANVLTF. As DNA, the CDR3 is TGTGCTAGTGGTTTGCCGGGGTTCTCTTCTGGGGCCAACGTCCTGACTTTC.

The rearrangement uses TRBV19 and TRBJ2-5, with D perhaps matching TRBD2 (6 bases). CDR1 and CDR2 from the germline V gene are LNHDA and SQIVND (reference sequence). The V end lost 3 bases, the J end lost 1 base, and 9 bases lay between the germline ends. This CDR3 spans 14 amino acids. CDR3 loop: CASSIGLTQETQYF. The CDR3 DNA sequence: TGTGCCAGTAGTATTGGACTAACCCAAGAGACCCAGTACTTC.

The rearrangement joins TRBV15 to TRBJ2-1, with TRBD2 identical over 11 bases. J gave up 0 bases and V 5 bases, and 6 bases lay outside the gene matches. The CDR3 has 17 amino acids. Looked up from germline, CDR1 is LNHNV and CDR2 is YYDKDF (reference sequence). The CDR3 nucleotides are TGTGCCACCAGCGGAGGGACTAGCGGTTACTCCTACAATGAGCAGTTCTTC. This encodes CATSGGTSGYSYNEQFF.

The J gene is TRBJ1-1, the V gene TRBV19; D is unresolved. From germline, CDR1 is LNHDA and CDR2 SQIVND (reference sequence). The V end lost 7 bases, the J end lost 5 bases, and 20 bases lay between the germline ends. The CDR3 sequence is 15 residues long. The CDR3 sequence: CASKITGGSSTEAFF. DNA for the CDR3: TGTGCCAGTAAGATCACCGGTGGGTCATCGACTGAAGCTTTCTTT. Variable domain in full (rest from reference TRBV19 and TRBJ1-1): DGGITQSPKYLFRKEGQNVTLSCEQNLNHDAMYWYRQDPGQGLRLIYYSQIVNDFQKGDIAEGYSVSREKKESFPLTVTSAQKNPTAFYLCASKITGGSSTEAFFGQGTRLTVV.

The chain combines TRBV19 with TRBJ2-7; 9 nucleotides align to TRBD1. The CDR3 has 15 amino acids. Germline V gene data show CDR1 as LNHDA and CDR2 as SQIVND (reference sequence). The ends lost 3 bases at V and 5 bases at J; junction bases unmatched: 8. Here the CDR3 reads CASSIVTGGLDEQYF. The CDR3 DNA sequence: TGTGCCAGTAGTATTGTGACAGGGGGTTTGGACGAGCAGTACTTC.

The chain employs TRBV11-3 and TRBJ2-7, with 9 bases identical to TRBD1. Germline V lookup: CDR1 SGHNT, CDR2 YENEEA. CDR3 size: 14 residues. Trimming removed 0 bases from V and 3 bases from J; junction bases left unmatched: 0. In DNA form, the CDR3 reads TGTGCCAGCAGCTTAGAGGGACAGGGCTACGAGCAGTACTTC. Translation: CASSLEGQGYEQYF.

The chain recombines TRBV11-3 with TRBJ2-2, with D possibly called TRBD1 or TRBD2 (5 bases each). This CDR3 region has 14 residues. Trimming stripped 5 bases from V and 5 bases from J, with 12 bases between. Germline CDR1 reads SGHNT; CDR2 reads YENEEA. CDR3 amino acids: CASSRGPPTGELFF. CDR3 bases: TGTGCCAGCAGCCGGGGACCCCCGACCGGGGAGCTGTTTTTT.

This clone was detected a few times. The chain has TRBV11-3 and TRBJ1-6; 10 bases are shared with TRBD1. The CDR3 is 14 residues long. V shed 3 bases, J shed 13 bases, and the junction held 6 bases outside the gene matches. Germline assignment: CDR1 SGHNT and CDR2 YENEEA. The CDR3 reads CASSLRDRGSPLHF. DNA of the CDR3: TGTGCCAGCAGCTTGAGGGACAGGGGATCGCCCCTCCACTTT.

J is TRBJ1-3 and V is TRBV9; D is possibly TRBD1 (6 bases). Germline CDR1 is SGDLS and CDR2 is YYNGEE. Trimming left V 3 bases short and J 4 bases short, with 11 bases between. CDR3 length: 14 amino acids. The CDR3 DNA follows: TGTGCCAGCAGCGCGACGACAGGAGGAAACACCATATATTTT. Amino acids: CASSATTGGNTIYF. Looking up the rest from reference TRBV9 and TRBJ1-3 gives the full variable domain: DSGVTQTPKHLITATGQRVTLRCSPRSGDLSVYWYQQSLDQGLQFLIQYYNGEERAKGNILERFSAQQFPDLHSELNLSSLELGDSALYFCASSATTGGNTIYFGEGSWLTVV.

In this sample, this clone turned up a few times. The gene calls are TRBV6-8 and TRBJ1-1; no clear D gene. This CDR3 comprises 12 residues. Trimming took off 5 bases at V and 3 bases at J, with 7 bases between the two ends. Germline CDR1 is MNHGY and CDR2 is SAAAGT. CDR3 region: CASSPQYTEAFF. The CDR3 DNA sequence: TGTGCCAGCAGTCCTCAGTACACTGAAGCTTTCTTT.

This clone has a handful of counts. The J gene is TRBJ2-5, the V gene TRBV5-1, with D possibly matching TRBD2 (6 bases). The V and J ends lost 0 bases and 0 bases respectively, with 6 bases between them. Germline CDR1 reads SGHRS; CDR2 reads YFSETQ. This CDR3 spans 14 amino acids. CDR3 nucleotides: TGCGCCAGCAGCTTGGCGGGGGACCAAGAGACCCAGTACTTC. Amino acid sequence: CASSLAGDQETQYF.

This clone turned up a few times. The chain joins TRBV6-8 to TRBJ2-7; unclear D gene. V was cut by 3 bases and J by 2 bases, with 5 bases left in between. Per germline, CDR1 MNHGY and CDR2 SAAAGT. The CDR3 contains 12 residues. The CDR3 DNA sequence: TGTGCCAGCAGTTATTCTACCTACGAGCAGTACTTC. This sequence encodes CASSYSTYEQYF.